Listed here are 29 T cell receptor beta chains from one sample, sequenced in a study of post-analysis software for immune sequencing data. Study-level points and caveats: The study found TRBV5-6, TRBV5-1 and TRBV20-1 among a few TRBV segments more frequent in patients than controls.

These receptors' antigens are unknown. cDNA libraries of TCR beta carried unique molecular identifiers. MiXCR, run by TCRdb on the PCR reads, gives a single entry per CDR3 protein. The profile shows hundreds of thousands of distinct CDR3 sequences, about 50% of them singletons. The sample was blood. All receptors come from a girl aged 10 to 17 with multiple sclerosis.

This clonotype was picked up a small number of times. The V gene is TRBV29-1, the J gene TRBJ2-1; 8 nucleotides match TRBD2. The germline CDR1 and CDR2 sequences are SQVTM and ANQGSEA. Trimming removed 4 bases from V and 4 bases from J; junction bases left unmatched: 3. The CDR3 contains 13 residues. The DNA for the CDR3 is TGCAGCGTTGGCGGGGGGCTTTACAATGAGCAGTTCTTC. Its translation: CSVGGGLYNEQFF.

The chain has TRBV20-1 and TRBJ2-5; D is unresolved. This CDR3 has 12 residues. CDR1 and CDR2 (germline): DFQATT, SNEGSKA (reference sequence). The V and J ends lost 7 bases and 5 bases respectively, with 14 bases between them. CDR3 DNA sequence: TGCAGTGTCACCAATTTGGGGGAGACCCAGTACTTC. It translates to CSVTNLGETQYF.

The J gene is TRBJ1-4, the V gene TRBV10-3; TRBD1 might be the D (5 bases). V was shortened by 3 bases and J by 5 bases, with 10 bases between the two germline ends. The CDR3 spans 14 residues. Per the germline V gene, CDR1 is ENHRY and CDR2 is SYGVKD. The CDR3 sequence is CAISDRAENEKLFF. Written as DNA, the CDR3 is TGTGCCATCAGTGACAGGGCCGAAAATGAAAAACTGTTTTTT.

This chain connects TRBV5-1 to TRBJ2-3, with D perhaps matching TRBD1 or TRBD2 (5 bases each). Germline V lookup: CDR1 SGHRS, CDR2 YFSETQ. This CDR3 comprises 16 residues. The V end was cut by 6 bases, the J end by 4 bases, with 21 bases between. The CDR3 region has the DNA TGCGCCAGCACCCCCAAGGGGAGCACCGTTGCAGATACGCAGTATTTT. It is translated as CASTPKGSTVADTQYF.

The chain links TRBV7-9 to TRBJ2-6; no firm D call. V was shortened by 7 bases and J by 3 bases, with 7 bases between the two germline ends. Germline-derived CDR1 and CDR2 are SEHNR and FQNEAQ (reference sequence). The CDR3 is made up of 13 amino acids. CDR3 amino acids: CASKADGANVLTF. CDR3 nucleotides: TGTGCCAGCAAGGCAGATGGGGCCAACGTCCTGACTTTC.

The chain employs TRBV21-1 and TRBJ1-5; whether TRBD1, the table's D call, matches the DNA was not checked. TRBV21-1 is listed as a pseudogene. This CDR3 has 16 residues. CDR3 loop: CASSAPDRAGNQPQHF. As DNA, the CDR3 is TGTGCCAGCAGCGCGCCCGACAGGGCAGGCAATCAGCCCCAGCATTTT.

The V and J genes are TRBV12-3 or TRBV12-4 and TRBJ1-4, with 7 bases matching TRBD1. The CDR3 is 14 amino acids. The J segment lost 6 bases and the V segment lost 6 bases, leaving 7 bases of the junction unmatched. CDR3 DNA sequence: TGTGCCAGCAGACCAGGGGGAGTAGATGAAAAACTGTTTTTT. Translating it yields CASRPGGVDEKLFF.

The chain links TRBV6-6 to TRBJ1-2; the D is unclear. The CDR3 spans 15 residues. The V end was cut by 6 bases, the J end by 4 bases, with 18 bases between. Germline values: CDR1 MNHNY, CDR2 SVGAGI (reference sequence). The CDR3 loop is CASRDQRGPTYGYTF. The CDR3 DNA sequence: TGTGCCAGCAGGGACCAAAGAGGCCCAACCTATGGCTACACCTTC.

This chain connects TRBV5-1 to TRBJ2-3; possibly TRBD2 for D (5 bases). The CDR3 runs 14 residues. Looked up from germline, CDR1 is SGHRS and CDR2 is YFSETQ. Trimming took 4 bases from V and 4 from J, leaving 13 bases between them. Here the CDR3 DNA reads TGCGCCAGCAGCACTGAGGGCGCCGCAGATACGCAGTATTTT. This codes for CASSTEGAADTQYF.

This chain links TRBV7-9 with TRBJ2-5, with 12 nucleotides matching TRBD2. The V segment lost 6 bases and the J segment 4 bases; nucleotides outside the gene matches: 9. From germline, CDR1 is SEHNR and CDR2 FQNEAQ (reference sequence). This CDR3 region has 16 residues. The CDR3 bases are TGTGCCAGCAGTCGAAGACTAGCGGGAGATGCAGAGACCCAGTACTTC. Translated, it gives CASSRRLAGDAETQYF.

The chain links TRBV7-9 to TRBJ2-3; the D is unclear. This CDR3 has 14 amino acids. Trimming took off 5 bases at V and 4 bases at J, with 13 bases between the two ends. Germline V CDR1 and CDR2: SEHNR, FQNEAQ (reference sequence). The CDR3 here is CASSPTLWADTQYF. CDR3 nucleotides: TGTGCCAGCAGCCCGACTCTTTGGGCAGATACGCAGTATTTT.

This chain links TRBV9 with TRBJ1-3; D is ambiguous. This CDR3 region has 15 residues. V gave up 0 bases and J gave up 0 bases, with 7 bases separating them. CDR1 is SGDLS, CDR2 YYNGEE, per germline. The CDR3 sequence: CASSVGGVSGNTIYF. The CDR3 DNA sequence: TGTGCCAGCAGCGTAGGTGGGGTCTCTGGAAACACCATATATTTT.

This chain uses TRBV29-1 with TRBJ2-1, with TRBD1 matching over 8 bases. The CDR3 has 16 residues. V was pared by 7 bases and J by 4 bases, with 15 bases of the junction left unmatched. Germline assignment: CDR1 SQVTM and CDR2 ANQGSEA. The CDR3 DNA follows: TGCAGCGCCAGTACAGGGGGATCCTGGGGTTACAATGAGCAGTTCTTC. As protein: CSASTGGSWGYNEQFF.

The rearrangement links TRBV20-1 to TRBJ2-3; no definite D call. Trimming took 3 bases from V and 8 from J, leaving 21 bases between them. The CDR3 is 15 residues long. The V gene's germline CDR1 is DFQATT and CDR2 SNEGSKA (reference sequence). CDR3 sequence: CSASSDLVDCVTQYF. CDR3 nucleotides: TGCAGTGCTAGTTCGGACCTCGTGGATTGCGTTACGCAGTATTTT.

For this clonotype: At one of its ends the junction is not consistent with the germline gene, which may arise from a read error. The rearrangement uses TRBV20-1 and TRBJ1-1; D perhaps matches TRBD1 (5 bases). There are 15 residues in the CDR3. CDR1 is DFQATT and CDR2 is SNEGSKA in the germline V gene (reference sequence). DNA for the CDR3: TGCAGTGCCAGAGGGGAGCCATCAAGGAACACTGAAGCTTTCTTT. Its translation is CSARGEPSRNTEAFF.

This chain links TRBV29-1 with TRBJ1-2; D perhaps matches TRBD1 (5 bases). Germline V CDR1 and CDR2: SQVTM, ANQGSEA. With 7 bases removed from V and 4 bases from J, the gap between germline ends came to 13 bases. CDR3 size: 12 residues. CDR3 in DNA: TGCAGCGGTGGAACAGGATCCTATGGCTACACCTTC. This encodes CSGGTGSYGYTF.

The chain uses TRBV4-1 and TRBJ2-4; 8 bases fit TRBD2. The closer fit of TRBJ2-7 to the DNA end suggests the J call may be wrong. The CDR3 consists of 16 residues. Germline V gives CDR1 MGHRA, CDR2 YSYEKL. The CDR3 DNA reads as TGCGCCAGCAGCCAACCTGACGACAGCGGGGGCTACGAGCAGTACTTC. Translated: CASSQPDDSGGYEQYF.

The chain carries TRBV7-9 and TRBJ2-1; D is unclear. Trimming removed 3 bases at V and 0 bases at J, with 6 bases between. The CDR3 is made up of 14 amino acids. Per germline, CDR1 SEHNR and CDR2 FQNEAQ (reference sequence). CDR3 sequence reads: CASSLRASYNEQFF. The DNA of the CDR3 is TGTGCCAGCAGCTTGCGCGCCTCCTACAATGAGCAGTTCTTC.

Only a few counts were recorded for this clonotype. The V and J genes are TRBV20-1 and TRBJ2-5, with D perhaps TRBD1 (6 bases). The V and J ends lost 0 bases and 1 base respectively, with 9 bases between them. The CDR3 contains 14 residues. The germline V gene has CDR1 DFQATT and CDR2 SNEGSKA (reference sequence). The CDR3 sequence: CSARDPDSQETQYF. The CDR3, as DNA: TGCAGTGCTAGAGACCCGGACAGCCAAGAGACCCAGTACTTC.

V usage is TRBV7-9 and J usage is TRBJ2-3; no clear D. V was cut by 1 base and J by 3 bases, with 8 bases left in between. Germline V CDR1 and CDR2: SEHNR, FQNEAQ (reference sequence). CDR3 size: 14 residues. The CDR3 spells CASSLDPLTDTQYF. In DNA, the CDR3 is TGTGCCAGCAGCTTAGACCCTCTGACAGATACGCAGTATTTT.

The sample holds many counts of this clonotype. The chain carries TRBV29-1 and TRBJ2-7; a possible D gene is TRBD2 (6 bases). The CDR3 is 13 amino acids. V was trimmed by 7 bases and J by 1 base, leaving 14 bases between them. Germline V gene lookup returns CDR1 SQVTM and CDR2 ANQGSEA. CDR3 DNA sequence: TGCAGCGCCGCGGGGCTAGCTTCCTACGAGCAGTACTTC. It translates to CSAAGLASYEQYF.

This clonotype was observed a handful of times. The genes are TRBV3-1 and TRBJ2-3; D unclear. The V end was cut by 4 bases, the J end by 3 bases, with 11 bases between. The CDR3 runs 14 residues. CDR1 LGHDT and CDR2 YNNKEL come from the germline V gene (reference sequence). CDR3 coding DNA: TGTGCCAGCAGCCTGTCCCCCAGGACAGATACGCAGTATTTT. Translating it yields CASSLSPRTDTQYF.

V gene TRBV6-5 combines with J gene TRBJ2-7, with no clear D. The CDR3 extends over 13 amino acids. V was pared by 6 bases and J by 1 base, with 10 bases between. Germline CDR1 is MNHEY and CDR2 is SVGAGI. In DNA, the CDR3 is TGTGCCAGCAGCATGACACGATCCTACGAGCAGTACTTC. It yields the protein CASSMTRSYEQYF.

This clonotype came up a few times. CDR3 bases: TGTGCCAGCAGCAGAGGTCCTCAAGGGCCCACGAGGGACCACAATGAGCAGTTCTTC. Its protein is CASSRGPQGPTRDHNEQFF. V gene TRBV7-9 combines with J gene TRBJ2-1; perhaps D is TRBD1 or TRBD2 (5 bases each). From germline, CDR1 is SEHNR and CDR2 FQNEAQ (reference sequence). There are 19 residues in the CDR3. The V gene lost 5 bases and the J gene lost 5 bases, with 28 bases spanning the gap.

V gene TRBV7-2 combines with J gene TRBJ2-5; the D gene is possibly TRBD2 (6 bases). This CDR3 comprises 16 residues. Per the germline V gene, CDR1 is SGHTA and CDR2 is FQGNSA. The germline V and J ends were trimmed by 1 base and 0 bases, with 12 bases remaining between them. The CDR3 nucleotides are TGTGCCAGCAGCTTAGTGAAGGGCGGGGACCAAGAGACCCAGTACTTC. It codes for CASSLVKGGDQETQYF.

To note about this clonotype: A read error may account for a junction end that differs from germline. The chain has TRBV5-1 and TRBJ1-2; 9 positions match TRBD1. The CDR3 loop spans 15 amino acids. Germline CDR1 is SGHRS and CDR2 is YFSETQ. The CDR3 sequence: CASGLLTGGHYGYTF. CDR3 bases: TGCGCCAGCGGCTTGCTAACAGGGGGCCACTATGGCTACACCTTC.

J is TRBJ2-1 and V is TRBV29-1; no clear D gene. V was clipped by 6 bases and J by 1 base, with 10 bases between them. The CDR3 extends over 13 amino acids. Germline CDR1 SQVTM, CDR2 ANQGSEA. The CDR3, as DNA: TGCAGCGTGAGCCTTCGATCCTACAATGAGCAGTTCTTC. Translated: CSVSLRSYNEQFF.

The rearrangement links TRBV7-2 to TRBJ2-3, with 7 bases identical to TRBD1. Per the germline V gene, CDR1 is SGHTA and CDR2 is FQGNSA. The CDR3 covers 16 residues. The V segment lost 6 bases and the J segment 0 bases; nucleotides outside the gene matches: 9. The CDR3 DNA reads TGTGCCAGCAGGAGAGACAGGGCGGCTAGCACAGATACGCAGTATTTT. Encoded protein: CASRRDRAASTDTQYF.

This clonotype appeared once. The chain couples TRBV9 to TRBJ1-2; possible D gene TRBD1, 6 bases. Germline V CDR1 and CDR2: SGDLS, YYNGEE. V lost 2 bases, J lost 2 bases, and 10 bases lay in between. The CDR3 contains 14 residues. CDR3 bases: TGTGCCAGCAGCGTCTGGGACACCAACTATGGCTACACCTTC. Translation: CASSVWDTNYGYTF.